The table lists the clone carrying this T cell receptor (beta chain) with a count of one. What it binds is unknown. The data belong to a study of shared clonotypes between healthy human individuals. About the study: CD4 naive cells filled three plates per donor, CD4 memory three, CD8 naive two and CD8 memory one. Study findings and constraints: The researchers took only blood, and tissue repertoires probably look different.

This CDR3 region has 16 residues. Germline lookup yields CDR1 SGHKS and CDR2 YYEKEE (reference sequence). The V and J ends lost 0 bases and 0 bases respectively, with 10 bases between them. Per sorted-subset replicate PCR, input was approximately 210 ng DNA, representing 30,000 to 35,000 T cell genomes. Repertoires were generated with immunoSEQ multiplex PCR, while TCRdb's copy carries only in-frame clones and drops some. In the table there are 950,000 to 1,100,000 clones, 65% to 80% of which are singletons. The source is a man aged 18 to 29 in good health. The sequenced sample consisted of memory CD4+ T cells sorted from blood. Subset specified: CD45RA-negative fraction. V and J are TRBV5-5 and TRBJ1-3, with D maybe TRBD1 (5 bases). The CDR3 sequence is CASSLDLTGSGNTIYF. The CDR3 coding sequence is TGTGCCAGCAGCTTGGATCTTACAGGCTCTGGAAACACCATATATTTT.